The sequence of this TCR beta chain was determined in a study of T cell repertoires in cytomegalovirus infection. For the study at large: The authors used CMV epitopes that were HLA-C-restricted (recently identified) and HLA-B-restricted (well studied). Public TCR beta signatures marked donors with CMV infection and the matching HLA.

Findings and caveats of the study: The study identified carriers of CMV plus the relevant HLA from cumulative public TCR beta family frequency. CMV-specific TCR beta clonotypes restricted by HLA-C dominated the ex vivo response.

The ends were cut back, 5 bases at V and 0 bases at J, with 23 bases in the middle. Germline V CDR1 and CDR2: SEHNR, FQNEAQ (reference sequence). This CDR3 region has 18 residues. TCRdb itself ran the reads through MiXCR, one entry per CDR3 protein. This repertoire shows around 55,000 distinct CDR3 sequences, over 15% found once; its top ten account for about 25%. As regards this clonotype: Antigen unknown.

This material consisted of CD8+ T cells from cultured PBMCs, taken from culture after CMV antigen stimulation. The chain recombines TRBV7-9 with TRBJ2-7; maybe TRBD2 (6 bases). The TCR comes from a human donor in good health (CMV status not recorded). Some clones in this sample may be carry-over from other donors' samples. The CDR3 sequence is CASSARGPGTAASYEQYF. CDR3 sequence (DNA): TGTGCCAGCAGCGCTAGGGGCCCTGGGACTGCAGCCTCCTACGAGCAGTACTTC.